One sample yielded the 16 T cell receptor beta chains listed below, sequenced in a study of T cell clonality in common variable immunodeficiency. Whole-study findings and limits: Reportedly, TCR beta sequences from common variable immunodeficiency showed fewer deletions and N-nucleotide insertions.

No antigen has been assigned to these receptors. TCRdb's table, derived via immunoSEQ multiplex PCR, lists solely in-frame clones and lacks some. The sample spans about 15,000 clones; the ten largest clones claim roughly 5.2%. Material: peripheral blood mononuclear cells. The receptor set was obtained from a human donor with common variable immunodeficiency.

About this clone itself: The CDR3 end falls 3 residues outside the read, so it is completed with the germline J gene. The J gene is TRBJ1-2, the V gene TRBV29-1; unclear D gene. The V end lost 6 bases, the J end lost 4 bases, and 6 bases lay between the germline ends. CDR3 length: 10 residues. CDR1 and CDR2 from the germline V gene are SQVTM and ANQGSEA. The CDR3 protein is CSVRGYGYTF. The part of the CDR3 DNA that was read is TGCAGCGTCCGGGGCTATGGC. Combining the CDR3 with reference TRBV29-1 and TRBJ1-2 gives the whole variable domain SAVISQKPSRDICQRGTSLTIQCQVDSQVTMMFWYRQQPGQSLTLIATANQGSEATYESGFVIDKFPISRPNLTFSTLTVSNMSPEDSSIYLCSVRGYGYTFGSGTRLTVV.

This chain's CDR3 is CASTPGTGGYEQYF. The sequenced part of the CDR3 DNA is TGTGCCAGCACCCCCGGGACAGGGGGCTACGAG. V is TRBV28 and J is TRBJ2-7; 11 bases agree with TRBD1. The CDR3 goes on 3 residues after the read ends, and that part is filled in from the germline J gene. In germline, CDR1 is MDHEN, CDR2 SYDVKM. The CDR3 is 14 amino acids. Trimming took 7 bases from V and 3 from J; bases not matched to a gene: 5.

CDR3 protein: CASSFDGGSYTF. The part of the CDR3 DNA that was read is TGCGCCAGCAGCTTTGATGGGGGGAGC. The chain is built from TRBV5-1 and TRBJ1-2; D might be TRBD1 (5 bases). The read comes to an end 3 residues before the CDR3 does, leaving the germline J gene to fill in the end. The CDR3 sequence is 12 residues long. The V gene's germline CDR1 is SGHRS and CDR2 YFSETQ.

Remarks on this clone: Read data end 3 residues before the CDR3 end; the end is taken from the germline J gene. V is TRBV6-2 or TRBV6-3 and J is TRBJ2-5, with 10 bases matching TRBD2. The trim removed 2 bases at V and 0 bases at J, leaving 0 bases unmatched. This CDR3 contains 15 residues. CDR1 and CDR2 from the germline V gene are MNHEY and SVGEGT. The CDR3 bases that were read are TGTGCCAGCAGTTACGGGACTAGCGACCAAGAGACC. Protein: CASSYGTSDQET. The full CDR3 is CASSYGTSDQETQYF.

About this clone: The sequence runs out 3 residues before the end of the CDR3; the remainder is reconstructed from the germline J gene. The chain has TRBV7-9 and TRBJ1-1; tentatively, D is TRBD1 (6 bases). The germline V gene encodes CDR1 SEHNR and CDR2 FQNEAQ (reference sequence). Between the trimmed V and J ends, which lost 2 bases and 4 bases, there was a span of 14 bases. The CDR3 loop spans 15 amino acids. The CDR3 is CASSLSLQGGTEAFF. Incomplete CDR3 DNA: TGTGCCAGCAGCTTAAGCCTACAGGGCGGCACTGAA.

On this clone: The read is 3 residues too short to cover the CDR3 end, so that end is filled in from the germline J gene. This chain joins TRBV19 and TRBJ1-5, with 7 bases that match TRBD1. V was pared by 5 bases and J by 2 bases, with 6 bases of the junction left unmatched. The CDR3 is 15 amino acids. Germline CDR1 is LNHDA and CDR2 is SQIVND (reference sequence). The CDR3 is CASSFDRVRNQPQHF. The sequenced CDR3 bases are TGTGCCAGTAGTTTCGACAGGGTGCGCAATCAGCCC.

About this clone itself: From the germline J gene comes the end of the CDR3, since the read stops 3 residues before it. V and J are TRBV5-6 and TRBJ1-4, with TRBD1 matching 7 bases. In germline, CDR1 is SGHDT, CDR2 YYEEEE. The CDR3 is made up of 15 amino acids. The covered CDR3 bases are TGTGCCAGCAGCGTAGAGAGGGACAGCACTTTCCCA. Translating it yields CASSVERDSTFP. The whole CDR3 sequence is CASSVERDSTFPLFF.

On this clone itself: The CDR3 end is not reached by the read, which stops 3 residues before it; the germline J gene fills it in. The rearrangement joins TRBV19 to TRBJ2-3; D is unclear. There are 12 residues in the CDR3. Germline V gives CDR1 LNHDA, CDR2 SQIVND (reference sequence). The sequenced CDR3 bases are TGTGCCAGTAGTAAGTTCAGCCAGGCG. The encoded protein is CASSKFSQA. The whole CDR3 protein is CASSKFSQAQYF.

As regards this clone: The observed sequence ends 3 residues before the CDR3 terminus, with the missing tail filled in from the germline J gene. V and J are TRBV7-9 and TRBJ1-1; a possible D gene is TRBD1 (6 bases). The CDR3 sequence is 11 residues long. Germline loops: CDR1 SEHNR, CDR2 FQNEAQ (reference sequence). The CDR3 region is CASSLTGEAFF. Incomplete CDR3 DNA: TGTGCCAGCAGCTTAACAGGGGAA.

Worth noting for this clone: The read ends 3 residues before the CDR3 terminus; that terminus is restored from the germline J gene. The chain uses TRBV5-4 and TRBJ2-3; TRBD1 agrees at 9 bases. Unmatched junction bases numbered 4, after V lost 4 bases and J lost 1 base. This CDR3 contains 15 residues. From germline, CDR1 is SGHNT and CDR2 YYREEE (reference sequence). CDR3 DNA (partial): TGTGCCAGCAGCAACCGGGACAGGGGCACAGATACG. As protein: CASSNRDRGTDT. The entire CDR3 protein reads CASSNRDRGTDTQYF.

Worth noting for this clone: The read finishes 3 residues shy of the CDR3 end, and the germline J gene is used to complete it. This chain uses TRBV29-1 with TRBJ1-4; a possible D gene is TRBD1 (6 bases). Per the germline V gene, CDR1 is SQVTM and CDR2 is ANQGSEA. Trimming took 6 bases from V and 8 from J, leaving 19 bases between them. CDR3 size: 14 residues. CDR3 in amino acids: CSVPGGGAGEKLFF. CDR3 DNA (partial): TGCAGCGTACCCGGCGGGGGGGCCGGAGAAAAA.

With regard to this clone: Read coverage stops 3 residues before the CDR3 terminus; the germline J gene supplies the remainder. The J gene is TRBJ1-5, the V gene TRBV2, with TRBD1 matching 10 bases. Germline CDR1 reads SNHLY; CDR2 reads FYNNEI. The CDR3 runs to 15 residues. With 6 bases clipped from V and 4 bases from J, the junction kept 6 bases outside the gene matches. The CDR3 loop is CASSRGQGVNQPQHF. Incomplete CDR3 DNA: TGTGCCAGCAGCCGCGGACAGGGGGTTAATCAGCCC.

As to this clone: The CDR3 extends 3 residues past the end of the read, so its final part is completed from the germline J gene. The same CDR3 also results from other DNA sequences found in this sample. The rearrangement joins TRBV7-9 to TRBJ1-4; possibly TRBD1 for D (5 bases). Germline CDR1 SEHNR, CDR2 FQNEAQ (reference sequence). The CDR3 is made up of 12 amino acids. Trimming pared 5 bases from V and 7 bases from J, leaving 8 bases between. CDR3 region: CASSRGGEKLFF. CDR3 DNA (partial): TGTGCCAGCAGCCGCGGGGGTGAAAAA.

In the case of this clone: The sequence runs out 3 residues before the end of the CDR3; the remainder is reconstructed from the germline J gene. This rearrangement joins TRBV6-1 to TRBJ1-5; D is unclear. CDR3 length: 14 residues. Germline lookup yields CDR1 MNHNS and CDR2 SASEGT. V shed 4 bases and J shed 0 bases, with 7 bases lying between them. The covered CDR3 bases are TGTGCCAGCAGTGCGGTGTATAGCAATCAGCCC. As protein: CASSAVYSNQP. The complete CDR3 sequence is CASSAVYSNQPQHF.

This clone is classed as medium-sized (0.01 to 0.1%) by frequency. CDR3 amino acids: CASSIGGTGFSYNEQFF. The DNA read from the CDR3 is TGTGCCAGTAGTATAGGTGGGACAGGGTTCTCCTACAATGAG. The gene calls are TRBV19 and TRBJ2-1; the match to TRBD1 covers 9 bases. The read ends 3 residues shy of where the CDR3 ends; the end is completed using the germline J gene. The germline V gene has CDR1 LNHDA and CDR2 SQIVND (reference sequence). This CDR3 is 17 amino acids long. With V trimmed by 1 base and J by 0 bases, 4 bases remained unmatched. The complete variable domain, with remaining parts taken from reference TRBV19 and TRBJ2-1, reads DGGITQSPKYLFRKEGQNVTLSCEQNLNHDAMYWYRQDPGQGLRLIYYSQIVNDFQKGDIAEGYSVSREKKESFPLTVTSAQKNPTAFYLCASSIGGTGFSYNEQFFGPGTRLTVL.

On this clone: The read finishes 3 residues shy of the CDR3 end, and the germline J gene is used to complete it. The J gene is TRBJ1-3, the V gene TRBV7-6; D is unresolved. The V end lost 4 bases, the J end lost 4 bases, and 11 bases lay between the germline ends. From germline, CDR1 is SGHVS and CDR2 FNYEAQ. The CDR3 covers 14 residues. The CDR3 bases that were read are TGTGCCAGCAGCTCAGTCGGGGAAGGAAACACC. As protein: CASSSVGEGNT. The whole CDR3 sequence reads CASSSVGEGNTIYF. The full variable domain, in which reference TRBV7-6 and TRBJ1-3 provide the parts outside the CDR3, is GAGVSQSPRYKVTKRGQDVALRCDPISGHVSLYWYRQALGQGPEFLTYFNYEAQQDKSGLPNDRFSAERPEGSISTLTIQRTEQRDSAMYRCASSSVGEGNTIYFGEGSWLTVV.